One sample yielded the 10 T cell receptor beta chains listed below, sequenced in a study of blood T cell repertoires in COVID-19. Assay used: immunoSEQ multiplex PCR; TCRdb lists only in-frame clones, some missing. The sample lists around 700,000 clones, 85% to 90% occurring once. Input material: peripheral blood. The receptors derive from a woman aged 18-29 years with acute or convalescent COVID-19.

This clone has a handful of counts. The CDR3 DNA is TGTGCCAGCAGTTTCCGCACTGAAGCTTTCTTT. Its protein is CASSFRTEAFF. V gene TRBV28 combines with J gene TRBJ1-1, with D hard to call. CDR1 and CDR2 from the germline V gene are MDHEN and SYDVKM. The CDR3 length is 11 residues. Trimming removed 3 bases from V and 4 bases from J, with 3 bases in between.

CDR3 nucleotides: TGCGCCAGCAGCCGGACACAAATCAACACTGAAGCTTTCTTT. As protein: CASSRTQINTEAFF. The V gene is TRBV4-1, the J gene TRBJ1-1, with D possibly TRBD1 on 5 matching bases. The V gene lost 4 bases and the J gene lost 2 bases, with 11 bases spanning the gap. Germline V lookup: CDR1 MGHRA, CDR2 YSYEKL. The CDR3 sequence is 14 residues long.

The V call is TRBV27, the J call TRBJ2-7; 8 positions agree with TRBD1. V shed 6 bases, J shed 2 bases, and the junction held 9 bases outside the gene matches. Germline V gene lookup returns CDR1 MNHEY and CDR2 SMNVEV (reference sequence). There are 15 residues in the CDR3. CDR3 loop: CASSLGQGGTYEQYF. The CDR3, as DNA: TGTGCCAGCAGCCTCGGACAGGGAGGTACCTACGAGCAGTACTTC.

This chain uses TRBV9 with TRBJ2-5, with 7 bases aligning to TRBD2. The CDR3 sequence is 15 residues long. From germline, CDR1 is SGDLS and CDR2 YYNGEE. The V gene end was trimmed by 4 bases and the J gene end by 5 bases; junction bases not matched to a gene: 11. This chain's CDR3 is CASSTRGERKETQYF. CDR3 DNA sequence: TGTGCCAGCAGCACCCGGGGGGAAAGGAAGGAGACCCAGTACTTC. Drawing the rest from reference TRBV9 and TRBJ2-5, the complete variable domain is DSGVTQTPKHLITATGQRVTLRCSPRSGDLSVYWYQQSLDQGLQFLIQYYNGEERAKGNILERFSAQQFPDLHSELNLSSLELGDSALYFCASSTRGERKETQYFGPGTRLLVL.

This chain connects TRBV6-6 to TRBJ2-7; D unresolved. CDR3 length: 14 amino acids. Germline lookup yields CDR1 MNHNY and CDR2 SVGAGI (reference sequence). V shed 8 bases and J shed 4 bases, with 18 bases lying between them. The CDR3 nucleotides are TGTGCCAGCGGCGGTGGGTTAAGGCCTTACGAGCAGTACTTC. This sequence encodes CASGGGLRPYEQYF.

The gene calls are TRBV5-1 and TRBJ1-2, with D possibly matching TRBD1 (5 bases). Germline values: CDR1 SGHRS, CDR2 YFSETQ. There are 13 residues in the CDR3. The ends were cut back, 4 bases at V and 6 bases at J, with 13 bases in the middle. CDR3 DNA: TGCGCCAGCAGCCCCAGGGACTCCAATGGCTACACCTTC. Protein: CASSPRDSNGYTF.

The chain is built from TRBV7-3 and TRBJ2-3; 7 bases match TRBD2. The trim removed 6 bases at V and 5 bases at J, leaving 2 bases unmatched. This CDR3 spans 12 amino acids. Per the germline V gene, CDR1 is SGHTA and CDR2 is FQGTGA. DNA for the CDR3: TGTGCCAGCAGTTCGGGGGGAGATACGCAGTATTTT. Residues: CASSSGGDTQYF.

The rearrangement links TRBV7-2 to TRBJ2-7; TRBD2 agrees at 8 bases. The germline gives CDR1 SGHTA, CDR2 FQGNSA. The CDR3 is made up of 13 amino acids. The V and J ends lost 2 bases and 3 bases, in that order; junction bases with no gene match: 0. The CDR3: CASSLRGGYEQYF. DNA of the CDR3: TGTGCCAGCAGCTTACGGGGGGGCTACGAGCAGTACTTC.

The chain recombines TRBV19 with TRBJ2-7, with 9 bases that match TRBD1. The CDR3 sequence is 15 residues long. In germline, CDR1 is LNHDA, CDR2 SQIVND (reference sequence). V lost 5 bases and J lost 3; bases outside the gene matches: 8. This CDR3 is CASSPGQGWGYEQYF. For the CDR3, the DNA is TGTGCCAGTAGTCCGGGACAGGGATGGGGCTACGAGCAGTACTTC.

The V call is TRBV6-5, the J call TRBJ2-7, with D possibly TRBD2 on 6 matching bases. The germline V gene has CDR1 MNHEY and CDR2 SVGAGI. The length of the CDR3 is 14 residues. V gave up 2 bases and J gave up 7 bases, with 15 bases separating them. CDR3 nucleotide sequence: TGTGCCAGCAGTTACGGTCCAGGTGCGGGGGAGCAGTACTTC. This translates into CASSYGPGAGEQYF.